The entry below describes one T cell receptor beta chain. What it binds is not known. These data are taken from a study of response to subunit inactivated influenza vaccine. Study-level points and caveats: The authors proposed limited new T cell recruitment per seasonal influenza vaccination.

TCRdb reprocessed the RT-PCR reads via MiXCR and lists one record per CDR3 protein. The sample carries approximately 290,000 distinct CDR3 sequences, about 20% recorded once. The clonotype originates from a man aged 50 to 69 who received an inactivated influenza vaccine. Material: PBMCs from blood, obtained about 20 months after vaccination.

The CDR3: CASSLELAGGPGTDTQYF. CDR3 sequence (DNA): TGCGCCAGCAGCTTGGAACTAGCGGGGGGGCCGGGCACAGATACGCAGTATTTT. The rearrangement links TRBV5-1 to TRBJ2-3, with 13 bases matching TRBD2. V trimming: 0 bases; J trimming: 1 base; junction bases outside the gene matches: 5. The germline gives CDR1 SGHRS, CDR2 YFSETQ. This CDR3 comprises 18 residues.